The entry below describes one TCR beta chain. Study processing details: Estimation of nucleated cell counts was performed using reference gene primer amplification. Clones were sequenced by immunoSEQ multiplex PCR, and TCRdb holds only the in-frame ones, with some missing. The V and J calls and clone size were taken over from that table, and D and trimming were inferred from the DNA. The table lists 170,000 or so clones, around 77% of them singletons. The sample belongs to a study of blood T cell repertoires in COVID-19. Overall study context: COVID-19 samples, acute and convalescent, were from the United States, Italy and Spain. The cDNA or gDNA used as material had been derived from T cells, B-cell-depleted T cells, or PBMCs.

V was pared by 1 base and J by 5 bases, with 18 bases between. The CDR3 spans 17 residues. Per germline, CDR1 KGHSH and CDR2 LQKENI. The chain employs TRBV18 and TRBJ2-1; tentatively, D is TRBD2 (7 bases). Source material: peripheral blood. This receptor was obtained from a man between 65 and 85 years old with active or convalescent COVID-19. DNA for the CDR3: TGTGCCAGCTCACCACGAGCCATGACGGGGGGCAACAATGAGCAGTTCTTC. Translating gives CASSPRAMTGGNNEQFF.